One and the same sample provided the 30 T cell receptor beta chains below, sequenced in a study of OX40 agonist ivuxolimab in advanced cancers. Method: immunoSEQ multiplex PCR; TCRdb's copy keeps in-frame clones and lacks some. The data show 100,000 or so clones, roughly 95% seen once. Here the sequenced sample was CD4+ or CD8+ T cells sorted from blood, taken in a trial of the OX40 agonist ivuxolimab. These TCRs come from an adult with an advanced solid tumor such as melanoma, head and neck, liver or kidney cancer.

CDR3 in amino acids: CASSSRDRPTEAFF. CDR3 coding DNA: TGTGCCAGCAGCTCCCGGGACAGGCCCACTGAAGCTTTCTTT. The J gene is TRBJ1-1, the V gene TRBV7-9; 8 positions agree with TRBD1. Losses at the gene ends were 4 bases for V and 4 bases for J; bases not matched to a gene: 5. The CDR3 has 14 amino acids. Germline assignment: CDR1 SEHNR and CDR2 FQNEAQ (reference sequence).

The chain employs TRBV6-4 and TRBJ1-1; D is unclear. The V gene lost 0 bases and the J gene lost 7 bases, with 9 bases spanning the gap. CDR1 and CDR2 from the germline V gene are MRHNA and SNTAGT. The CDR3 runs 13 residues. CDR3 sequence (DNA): TGTGCCAGCAGTGACTCAGGTTACAGTGAAGCTTTCTTT. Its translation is CASSDSGYSEAFF.

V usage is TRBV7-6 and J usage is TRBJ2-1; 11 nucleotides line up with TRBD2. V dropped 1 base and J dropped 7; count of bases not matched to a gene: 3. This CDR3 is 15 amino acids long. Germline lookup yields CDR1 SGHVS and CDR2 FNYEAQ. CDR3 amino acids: CASSLVAGGPNEQFF. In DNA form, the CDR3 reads TGTGCCAGCAGCTTAGTAGCGGGAGGGCCTAATGAGCAGTTCTTC.

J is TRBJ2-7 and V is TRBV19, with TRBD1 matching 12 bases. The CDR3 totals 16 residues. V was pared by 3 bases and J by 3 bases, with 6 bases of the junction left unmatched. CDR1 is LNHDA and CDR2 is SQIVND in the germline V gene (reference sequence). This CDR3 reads CASSMAGTGGFYEQYF. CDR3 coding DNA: TGTGCCAGTAGTATGGCTGGGACAGGGGGCTTCTACGAGCAGTACTTC.

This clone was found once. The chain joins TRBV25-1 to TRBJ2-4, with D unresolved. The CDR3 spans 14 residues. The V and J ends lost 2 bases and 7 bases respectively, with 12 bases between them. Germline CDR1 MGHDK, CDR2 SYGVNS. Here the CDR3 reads CASSEVGVGNIQYF. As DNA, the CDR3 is TGTGCCAGCAGTGAAGTTGGGGTGGGGAACATTCAGTACTTC.

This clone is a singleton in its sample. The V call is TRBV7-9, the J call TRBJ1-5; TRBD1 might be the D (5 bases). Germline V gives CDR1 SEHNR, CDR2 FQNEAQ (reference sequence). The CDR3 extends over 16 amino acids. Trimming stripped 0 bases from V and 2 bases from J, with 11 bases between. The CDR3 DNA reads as TGTGCCAGCAGCTTAGCGCAGGGAACGGGCAATCAGCCCCAGCATTTT. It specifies CASSLAQGTGNQPQHF.

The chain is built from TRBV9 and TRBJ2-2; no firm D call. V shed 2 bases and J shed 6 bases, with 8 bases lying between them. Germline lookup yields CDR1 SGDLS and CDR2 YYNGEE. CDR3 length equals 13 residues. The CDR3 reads CASSVWGSGELFF. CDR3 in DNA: TGTGCCAGCAGCGTTTGGGGTTCCGGGGAGCTGTTTTTT. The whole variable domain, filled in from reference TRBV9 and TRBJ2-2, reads DSGVTQTPKHLITATGQRVTLRCSPRSGDLSVYWYQQSLDQGLQFLIQYYNGEERAKGNILERFSAQQFPDLHSELNLSSLELGDSALYFCASSVWGSGELFFGEGSRLTVL.

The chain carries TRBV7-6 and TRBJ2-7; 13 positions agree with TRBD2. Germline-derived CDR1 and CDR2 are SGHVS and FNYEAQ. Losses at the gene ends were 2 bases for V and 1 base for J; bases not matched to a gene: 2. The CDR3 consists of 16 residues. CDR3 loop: CASSLSGLAGSYEQYF. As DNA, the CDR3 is TGTGCCAGCAGCTTATCGGGACTAGCGGGATCCTACGAGCAGTACTTC.

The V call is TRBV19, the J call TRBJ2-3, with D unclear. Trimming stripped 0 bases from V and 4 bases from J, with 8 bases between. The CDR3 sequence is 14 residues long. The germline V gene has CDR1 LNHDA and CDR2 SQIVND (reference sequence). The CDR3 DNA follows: TGTGCCAGTAGTATAGATCTAGGCCCAGATACGCAGTATTTT. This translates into CASSIDLGPDTQYF.

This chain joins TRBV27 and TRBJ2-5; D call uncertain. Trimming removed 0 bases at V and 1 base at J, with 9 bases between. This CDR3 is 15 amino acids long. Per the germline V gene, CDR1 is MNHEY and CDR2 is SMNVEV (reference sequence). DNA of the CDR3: TGTGCCAGCAGTTTATCGTGGCAGTCCCAAGAGACCCAGTACTTC. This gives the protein CASSLSWQSQETQYF.

The CDR3 protein is CASSQGILRGNIQYF. The DNA of the CDR3 is TGCGCCAGCAGCCAAGGGATCCTAAGGGGGAACATTCAGTACTTC. The rearrangement uses TRBV4-3 and TRBJ2-4; a possible D gene is TRBD1 (6 bases). This CDR3 is 15 amino acids long. V was shortened by 1 base and J by 7 bases, with 14 bases between the two germline ends. Germline assignment: CDR1 LGHNA and CDR2 YSLEER.

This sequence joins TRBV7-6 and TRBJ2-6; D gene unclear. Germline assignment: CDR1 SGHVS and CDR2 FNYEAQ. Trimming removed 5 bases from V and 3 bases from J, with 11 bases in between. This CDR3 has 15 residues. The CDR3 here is CASSLLGFGANVLTF. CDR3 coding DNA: TGTGCCAGCAGCCTTTTAGGGTTTGGGGCCAACGTCCTGACTTTC.

For the CDR3, the DNA is TGCAGCGTTAAAACTAGCGGGGGAAACAATGAGCAGTTCTTC. Translated, it gives CSVKTSGGNNEQFF. The chain is built from TRBV29-1 and TRBJ2-1; TRBD2 agrees at 11 bases. V lost 5 bases, J lost 5 bases, and 5 bases stayed unmatched. Germline CDR1 and CDR2: SQVTM and ANQGSEA. This CDR3 is built from 14 residues.

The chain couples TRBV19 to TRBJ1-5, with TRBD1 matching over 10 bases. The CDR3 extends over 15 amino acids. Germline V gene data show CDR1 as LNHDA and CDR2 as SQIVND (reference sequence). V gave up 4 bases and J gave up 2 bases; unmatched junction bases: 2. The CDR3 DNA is TGTGCCAGTAGTAGCGGGACAGGGGGCAATCAGCCCCAGCATTTT. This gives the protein CASSSGTGGNQPQHF.

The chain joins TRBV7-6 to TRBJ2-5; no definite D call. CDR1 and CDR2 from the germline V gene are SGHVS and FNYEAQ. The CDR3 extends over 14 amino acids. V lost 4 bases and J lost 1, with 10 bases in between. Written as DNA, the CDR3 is TGTGCCAGCAGCTATGGCGGCCTCCAAGAGACCCAGTACTTC. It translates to CASSYGGLQETQYF.

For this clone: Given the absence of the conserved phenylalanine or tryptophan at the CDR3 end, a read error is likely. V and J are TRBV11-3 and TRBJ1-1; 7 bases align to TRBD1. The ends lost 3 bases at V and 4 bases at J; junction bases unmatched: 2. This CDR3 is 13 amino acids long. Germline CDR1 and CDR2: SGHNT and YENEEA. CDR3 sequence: CASSFQGGTEAFL. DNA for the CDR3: TGTGCCAGCAGCTTTCAGGGGGGCACTGAAGCTTTCCTT.

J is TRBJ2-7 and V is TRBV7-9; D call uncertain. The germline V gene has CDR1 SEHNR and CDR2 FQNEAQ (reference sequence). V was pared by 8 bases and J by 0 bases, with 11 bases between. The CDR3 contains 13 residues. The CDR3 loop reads CASSPPSSYEQYF. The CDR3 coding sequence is TGTGCCAGCTCCCCCCCGAGCTCCTACGAGCAGTACTTC.

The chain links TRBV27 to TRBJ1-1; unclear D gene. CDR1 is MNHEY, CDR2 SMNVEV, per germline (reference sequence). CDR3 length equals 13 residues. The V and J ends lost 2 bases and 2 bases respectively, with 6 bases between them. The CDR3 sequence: CASSLQPNTEAFF. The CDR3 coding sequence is TGTGCCAGCAGTTTACAGCCTAACACTGAAGCTTTCTTT.

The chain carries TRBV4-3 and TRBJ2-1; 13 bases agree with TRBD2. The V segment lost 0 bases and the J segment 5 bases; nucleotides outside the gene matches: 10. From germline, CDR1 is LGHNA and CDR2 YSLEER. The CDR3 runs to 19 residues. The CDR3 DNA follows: TGCGCCAGCAGCCAAGATGCCCTACTACTAGCGGGAGGGCACAATGAGCAGTTCTTC. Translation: CASSQDALLLAGGHNEQFF.

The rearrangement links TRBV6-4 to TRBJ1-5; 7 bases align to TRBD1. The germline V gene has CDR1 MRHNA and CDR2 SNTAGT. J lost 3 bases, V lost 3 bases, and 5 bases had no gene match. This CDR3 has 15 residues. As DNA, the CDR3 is TGTGCCAGCAGTGAACGGACAGGCTCCAATCAGCCCCAGCATTTT. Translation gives CASSERTGSNQPQHF.

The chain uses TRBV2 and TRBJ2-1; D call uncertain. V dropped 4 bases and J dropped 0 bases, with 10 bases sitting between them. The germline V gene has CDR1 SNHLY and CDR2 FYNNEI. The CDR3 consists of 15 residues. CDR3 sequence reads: CASSGAPSSYNEQFF. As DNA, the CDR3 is TGTGCCAGCAGTGGAGCACCGAGCTCCTACAATGAGCAGTTCTTC.

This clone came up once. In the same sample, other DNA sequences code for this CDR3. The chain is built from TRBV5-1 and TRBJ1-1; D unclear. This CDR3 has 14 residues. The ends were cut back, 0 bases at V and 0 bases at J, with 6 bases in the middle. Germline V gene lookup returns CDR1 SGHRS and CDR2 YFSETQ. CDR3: CASSLAGMNTEAFF. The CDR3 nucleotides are TGCGCCAGCAGCTTGGCGGGAATGAACACTGAAGCTTTCTTT.

DNA for the CDR3: TGTGCCAGCAGTTCCGACACTATAATCGACTTAAGTAGCAATCAGCCCCAGCATTTT. Translating it yields CASSSDTIIDLSSNQPQHF. The chain couples TRBV28 to TRBJ1-5, with unresolved D. Between the trimmed V and J ends, which lost 4 bases and 0 bases, there was a span of 22 bases. Germline V gene sequence: CDR1 MDHEN, CDR2 SYDVKM. The CDR3 has 19 residues.

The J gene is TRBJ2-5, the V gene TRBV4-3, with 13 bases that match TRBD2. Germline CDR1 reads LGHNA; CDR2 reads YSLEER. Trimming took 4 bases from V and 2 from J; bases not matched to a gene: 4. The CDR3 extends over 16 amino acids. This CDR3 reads CASSPGLAGVQETQYF. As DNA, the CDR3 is TGCGCCAGCAGCCCAGGACTAGCGGGAGTTCAAGAGACCCAGTACTTC.

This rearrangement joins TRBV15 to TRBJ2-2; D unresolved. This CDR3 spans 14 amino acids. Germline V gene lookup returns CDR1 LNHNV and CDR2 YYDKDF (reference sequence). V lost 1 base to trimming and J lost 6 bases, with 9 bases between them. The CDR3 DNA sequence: TGTGCCACCAGCAGAGCGAGGTTCTCCGGGGAGCTGTTTTTT. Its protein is CATSRARFSGELFF. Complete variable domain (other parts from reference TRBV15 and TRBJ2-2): DAMVIQNPRYQVTQFGKPVTLSCSQTLNHNVMYWYQQKSSQAPKLLFHYYDKDFNNEADTPDNFQSRRPNTSFCFLDIRSPGLGDTAMYLCATSRARFSGELFFGEGSRLTVL.

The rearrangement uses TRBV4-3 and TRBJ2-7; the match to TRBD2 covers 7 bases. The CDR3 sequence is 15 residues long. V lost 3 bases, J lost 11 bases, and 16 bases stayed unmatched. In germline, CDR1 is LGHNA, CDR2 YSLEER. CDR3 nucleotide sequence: TGCGCCAGCAGCCAGGTTAGGGCGGGAGCTTATCCCAAGTACTTC. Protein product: CASSQVRAGAYPKYF.

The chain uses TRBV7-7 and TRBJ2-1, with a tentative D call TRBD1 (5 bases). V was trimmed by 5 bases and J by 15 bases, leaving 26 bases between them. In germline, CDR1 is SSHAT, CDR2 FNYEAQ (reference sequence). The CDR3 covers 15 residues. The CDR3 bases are TGTGCCAGCAGCCTAACAAGACCGACAGTCTGCCTATCGTTCTTC. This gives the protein CASSLTRPTVCLSFF.

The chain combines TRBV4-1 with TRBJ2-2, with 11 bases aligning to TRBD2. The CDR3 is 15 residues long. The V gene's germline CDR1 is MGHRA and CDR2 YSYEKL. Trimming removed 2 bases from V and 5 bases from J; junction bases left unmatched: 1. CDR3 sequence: CASSQIAGGTGELFF. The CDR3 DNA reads TGCGCCAGCAGCCAAATAGCGGGAGGGACCGGGGAGCTGTTTTTT.

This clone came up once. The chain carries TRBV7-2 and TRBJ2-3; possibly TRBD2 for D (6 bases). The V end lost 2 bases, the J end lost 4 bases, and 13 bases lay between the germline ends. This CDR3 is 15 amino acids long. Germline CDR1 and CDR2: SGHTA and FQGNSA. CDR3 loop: CASSLYGSNSDTQYF. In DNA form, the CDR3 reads TGTGCCAGCAGCTTATACGGGAGTAACTCAGATACGCAGTATTTT.

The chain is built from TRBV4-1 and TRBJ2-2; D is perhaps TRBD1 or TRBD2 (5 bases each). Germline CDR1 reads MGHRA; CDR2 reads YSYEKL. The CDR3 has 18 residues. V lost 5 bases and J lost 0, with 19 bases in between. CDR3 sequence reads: CASSSGTEILANTGELFF. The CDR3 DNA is TGCGCCAGCAGCTCCGGGACGGAGATCCTCGCGAACACCGGGGAGCTGTTTTTT.